A selection of T cell receptor beta chains follows, all from one sample in a study of T cell responses to AZD1222 COVID-19 vaccine. Only in-frame clones appear in the TCRdb table, and some are missing; sequencing was by immunoSEQ multiplex PCR. The sample includes 250,000 or so clones, over 85% of them seen just once. The material was peripheral blood, obtained on day 0 of AZD1222 vaccination. The origin of the receptors is an adult in good health. Both conserved end residues are part of each CDR3. D genes are given only for firm matches. Some rows have no size entry. The others give once, few or many, or a class for an expanded clone.

d_call: TRBD2; j_call: TRBJ2-7; v_call: TRBV6-2/TRBV6-3; clone_size: NA; cdr3_aa: CASSYGGTSPWEQYF; cdr3_nt: TGTGCCAGCAGTTACGGGGGGACTAGCCCATGGGAGCAGTACTTC
d_call: NA; j_call: TRBJ2-7; v_call: TRBV29-1; clone_size: NA; cdr3_aa: CSVVATTYEQYF; cdr3_nt: TGCAGCGTTGTCGCAACTACCTACGAGCAGTACTTC
d_call: TRBD1; j_call: TRBJ1-1; v_call: TRBV5-1; clone_size: NA; cdr3_aa: CASSLGQGGEAFF; cdr3_nt: TGCGCCAGCAGCTTGGGACAGGGAGGTGAAGCTTTCTTT
d_call: TRBD2; j_call: TRBJ2-7; v_call: TRBV15; clone_size: NA; cdr3_aa: CATARLAGGGEQYF; cdr3_nt: TGTGCCACCGCTCGACTAGCGGGAGGGGGGGAGCAGTACTTC
d_call: NA; j_call: TRBJ2-7; v_call: TRBV24-1; clone_size: NA; cdr3_aa: CATSDGIYEQYF; cdr3_nt: TGTGCCACCAGTGACGGGATCTACGAGCAGTACTTC
d_call: TRBD1; j_call: TRBJ2-2; v_call: TRBV28; clone_size: NA; cdr3_aa: CASSSGQGDTGELFF; cdr3_nt: TGTGCCAGCAGTTCCGGACAGGGCGACACCGGGGAGCTGTTTTTT
d_call: TRBD1; j_call: TRBJ2-5; v_call: TRBV10-3; clone_size: NA; cdr3_aa: CAISEASGTGRETQYF; cdr3_nt: TGTGCCATCAGTGAGGCTTCCGGGACAGGCCGAGAGACCCAGTACTTC
d_call: NA; j_call: TRBJ1-5; v_call: TRBV19; clone_size: NA; cdr3_aa: CASSMGHESQPQHF; cdr3_nt: TGTGCCAGTAGTATGGGCCATGAGAGCCAGCCCCAGCATTTT
d_call: TRBD1; j_call: TRBJ1-2; v_call: TRBV28; clone_size: NA; cdr3_aa: CASSSPSQGVGYGYTF; cdr3_nt: TGTGCCAGCAGTTCCCCGTCTCAGGGGGTAGGCTATGGCTACACCTTC
d_call: TRBD1; j_call: TRBJ2-5; v_call: TRBV29-1; clone_size: NA; cdr3_aa: CSVDRGPRQETQYF; cdr3_nt: TGCAGCGTTGACAGGGGGCCTCGTCAAGAGACCCAGTACTTC
d_call: NA; j_call: TRBJ2-1; v_call: TRBV29-1; clone_size: NA; cdr3_aa: CSVLDLRDSNEQFF; cdr3_nt: TGCAGCGTTCTTGACCTCCGGGATTCCAATGAGCAGTTCTTC
d_call: NA; j_call: TRBJ2-7; v_call: TRBV27; clone_size: NA; cdr3_aa: CASSTADLTYEQYF; cdr3_nt: TGTGCCAGCAGTACGGCGGACCTTACCTACGAGCAGTACTTC
d_call: NA; j_call: TRBJ1-1; v_call: TRBV30; clone_size: NA; cdr3_aa: CACRRSGAEAFF; cdr3_nt: TGTGCCTGCCGGCGGAGTGGGGCTGAAGCTTTCTTT
d_call: NA; j_call: TRBJ1-6; v_call: TRBV6-5; clone_size: NA; cdr3_aa: CASKYGITYNSPLHF; cdr3_nt: TGTGCCAGCAAGTACGGAATAACCTATAATTCACCCCTCCACTTT
d_call: NA; j_call: TRBJ2-7; v_call: TRBV28; clone_size: NA; cdr3_aa: CASHAGYEQYF; cdr3_nt: TGTGCCAGCCACGCGGGTTACGAGCAGTACTTC
d_call: NA; j_call: TRBJ2-1; v_call: TRBV18; clone_size: NA; cdr3_aa: CASSPLQGTHNEQFF; cdr3_nt: TGTGCCAGCTCACCACTGCAGGGGACCCACAATGAGCAGTTCTTC
d_call: TRBD2; j_call: TRBJ2-1; v_call: TRBV5-1; clone_size: NA; cdr3_aa: CASSGLAGVLYNEQFF; cdr3_nt: TGCGCCAGCAGTGGTCTAGCGGGGGTTCTCTACAATGAGCAGTTCTTC
d_call: NA; j_call: TRBJ2-1; v_call: TRBV29-1; clone_size: NA; cdr3_aa: CSALSGTEYGEQFF; cdr3_nt: TGCAGCGCCCTCTCCGGGACGGAGTACGGTGAGCAGTTCTTC
d_call: NA; j_call: TRBJ1-2; v_call: TRBV2; clone_size: NA; cdr3_aa: CASSDYREVRGYTF; cdr3_nt: TGTGCCAGCAGTGATTACAGGGAGGTCCGTGGCTACACCTTC
d_call: NA; j_call: TRBJ2-1; v_call: TRBV11-2; clone_size: NA; cdr3_aa: CASSPSVWSMGEQFF; cdr3_nt: TGTGCCAGCAGCCCGTCCGTTTGGAGCATGGGTGAGCAGTTCTTC
d_call: NA; j_call: TRBJ1-1; v_call: TRBV6-2/TRBV6-3; clone_size: few; cdr3_aa: CASSYNVLNTEAFF; cdr3_nt: TGTGCCAGCAGTTATAACGTCCTGAACACTGAAGCTTTCTTT
d_call: NA; j_call: TRBJ1-6; v_call: TRBV3-1/TRBV3-2; clone_size: NA; cdr3_aa: CASSQADVNSPLHF; cdr3_nt: TGTGCCAGCAGCCAAGCTGACGTTAATTCACCCCTCCACTTT
d_call: TRBD2; j_call: TRBJ2-5; v_call: TRBV9; clone_size: NA; cdr3_aa: CASSVTSDQETQYF; cdr3_nt: TGTGCCAGCAGCGTGACTAGCGACCAAGAGACCCAGTACTTC